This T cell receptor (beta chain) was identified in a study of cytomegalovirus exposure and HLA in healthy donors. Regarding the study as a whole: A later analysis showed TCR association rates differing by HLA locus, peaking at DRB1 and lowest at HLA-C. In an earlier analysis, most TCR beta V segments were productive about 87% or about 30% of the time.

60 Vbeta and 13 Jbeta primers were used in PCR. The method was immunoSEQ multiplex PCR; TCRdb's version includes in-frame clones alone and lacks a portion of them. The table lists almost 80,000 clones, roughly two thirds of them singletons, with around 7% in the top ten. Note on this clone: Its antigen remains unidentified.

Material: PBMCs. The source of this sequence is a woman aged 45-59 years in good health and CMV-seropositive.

The CDR3 protein is CASSFARDSNTGELFF. CDR3 in DNA: TGCGCCAGCAGCTTCGCCCGGGACTCCAACACCGGGGAGCTGTTTTTT. This chain connects TRBV5-1 to TRBJ2-2, with D possibly matching TRBD2 (6 bases). The germline V and J ends were trimmed by 2 bases and 2 bases, with 13 bases remaining between them. The CDR3 has 16 residues. Germline V gene sequence: CDR1 SGHRS, CDR2 YFSETQ.